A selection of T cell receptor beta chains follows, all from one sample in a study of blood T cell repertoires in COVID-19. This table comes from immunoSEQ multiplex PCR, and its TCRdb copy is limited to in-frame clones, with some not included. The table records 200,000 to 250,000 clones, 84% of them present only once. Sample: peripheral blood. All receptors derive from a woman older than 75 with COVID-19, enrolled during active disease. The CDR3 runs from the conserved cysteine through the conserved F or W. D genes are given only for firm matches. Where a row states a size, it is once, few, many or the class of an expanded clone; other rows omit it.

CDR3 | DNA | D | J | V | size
CASSLGQVYGYTF | TGTGCCAGCAGCTTAGGCCAGGTCTATGGCTACACCTTC | . | TRBJ1-2 | TRBV7-8 | .
CASSEGVDEKLFF | TGTGCCAGCAGTGAGGGGGTCGATGAAAAACTGTTTTTT | . | TRBJ1-4 | TRBV14 | .
CASSSRKRETQYF | TGTGCCAGTAGTAGTCGGAAGCGGGAGACCCAGTACTTC | . | TRBJ2-5 | TRBV19 | once
CASSLASGGRGETQYF | TGTGCCAGCAGCTTGGCTAGCGGGGGGAGGGGAGAGACCCAGTACTTC | TRBD2 | TRBJ2-5 | TRBV5-4 | .
CASSLAPGSEKLFF | TGTGCCAGCAGCTTAGCTCCAGGGTCCGAAAAACTGTTTTTT | . | TRBJ1-4 | TRBV7-2 | .
CASSYSRTSGRFVQYF | TGTGCCAGCAGTTACTCTCGGACTAGCGGGAGGTTTGTGCAGTACTTC | TRBD2 | TRBJ2-7 | TRBV6-5 | .
CASSLVAGAYNEQFF | TGCGCCAGCAGCTTAGTAGCGGGGGCCTACAATGAGCAGTTCTTC | TRBD2 | TRBJ2-1 | TRBV5-1 | .
CASSLSISDGEAYGYTF | TGTGCCAGCAGTTTATCGATATCGGATGGCGAGGCGTATGGCTACACCTTC | . | TRBJ1-2 | TRBV27 | once
CASSDRVNSPLHF | TGTGCCAGTTCGGACAGGGTTAATTCACCCCTCCACTTT | TRBD1 | TRBJ1-6 | TRBV19 | .
CASSQDRRTGGLANVLTF | TGCGCCAGCAGCCAAGACCGTCGGACAGGGGGGTTGGCCAACGTCCTGACTTTC | TRBD1 | TRBJ2-6 | TRBV4-1 | .
CASGGALNTEAFF | TGTGCCAGCGGGGGGGCCCTGAACACTGAAGCTTTCTTT | . | TRBJ1-1 | TRBV7-3 | .
CASAEDRAETQYF | TGTGCCAGCGCGGAGGACAGGGCGGAGACCCAGTACTTC | TRBD1 | TRBJ2-5 | TRBV7-9 | .
CASPGGRNTEAFF | TGTGCCAGCCCGGGGGGCCGGAACACTGAAGCTTTCTTT | . | TRBJ1-1 | TRBV6-4 | .
CASSQTAGSYEQYF | TGTGCCAGCAGCCAAACAGCAGGGTCCTACGAGCAGTACTTC | . | TRBJ2-7 | TRBV6-6 | .
CSASGTSGGFNNEQFF | TGCAGTGCGAGTGGGACTAGCGGGGGATTCAACAATGAGCAGTTCTTC | TRBD2 | TRBJ2-1 | TRBV20-1 | .
CASSQGQGLYGYTF | TGTGCCAGCAGCCAAGGTCAGGGTCTCTATGGCTACACCTTC | . | TRBJ1-2 | TRBV3-1/TRBV3-2 | .
CASTSEDSGNTIYF | TGTGCCAGCACTTCCGAGGACAGTGGAAACACCATATATTTT | . | TRBJ1-3 | TRBV7-9 | .
CARSLSGGGGEQYF | TGTGCCAGAAGCCTCTCCGGGGGGGGCGGCGAGCAGTACTTC | TRBD2 | TRBJ2-7 | TRBV5-3 | .
CASSVDRGGETQYF | TGTGCCAGCAGCGTAGACAGGGGTGGGGAGACCCAGTACTTC | TRBD1 | TRBJ2-5 | TRBV9 | .
CASSLVEGNYGYTF | TGTGCCAGCAGCTTGGTGGAGGGCAACTATGGCTACACCTTC | . | TRBJ1-2 | TRBV7-8 | once
CASSLGSRTGNYGYTF | TGTGCCAGCAGCTTGGGTTCCAGGACAGGGAACTATGGCTACACCTTC | TRBD1 | TRBJ1-2 | TRBV5-6 | .
CASSISGEQYF | TGTGCCAGCAGCATCAGTGGCGAGCAGTACTTC | . | TRBJ2-7 | TRBV7-9 | .
CSVGLPQQDYNEQFF | TGCAGCGTTGGTTTACCCCAGCAGGACTACAATGAGCAGTTCTTC | . | TRBJ2-1 | TRBV29-1 | .
CASSPLRDTEAFF | TGTGCCAGCTCACCATTGCGGGACACTGAAGCTTTCTTT | . | TRBJ1-1 | TRBV18 | .
CASSHDPGYGYTF | TGTGCCAGCAGCCACGATCCAGGGTATGGCTACACCTTC | . | TRBJ1-2 | TRBV5-5 | .
CASSQDPRTSGGFSSYEQYF | TGTGCCAGCAGCCAAGATCCAAGGACTAGCGGGGGGTTTAGCTCCTACGAGCAGTACTTC | TRBD2 | TRBJ2-7 | TRBV3-1/TRBV3-2 | once
CASSRLGQNTGELFF | TGTGCCAGCAGCCGACTAGGGCAGAACACCGGGGAGCTGTTTTTT | . | TRBJ2-2 | TRBV13 | once
CASSVGQGGSSGNTIYF | TGTGCCAGCAGCGTAGGGCAGGGGGGTTCCTCTGGAAACACCATATATTTT | TRBD1 | TRBJ1-3 | TRBV9 | .
CASSSEGNEQFF | TGTGCCAGCTCATCCGAGGGTAATGAGCAGTTCTTC | . | TRBJ2-1 | TRBV18 | .
CASPVDTEAFF | TGTGCCAGCCCGGTGGACACTGAAGCTTTCTTT | . | TRBJ1-1 | TRBV21-1 | .
CASAGQINQPQHF | TGTGCCAGCGCGGGGCAGATCAATCAGCCCCAGCATTTT | . | TRBJ1-5 | TRBV12-3/TRBV12-4 | .
CASRPGGWGYGYTF | TGTGCCAGCAGACCCGGGGGTTGGGGCTATGGCTACACCTTC | . | TRBJ1-2 | TRBV6-5 | .
CASSVRQSPDEQYF | TGTGCCAGCAGCGTACGACAGAGCCCGGACGAGCAGTACTTC | . | TRBJ2-7 | TRBV9 | .
CASSIGQPGTAKGYTF | TGTGCCAGTAGTATAGGCCAACCAGGGACAGCAAAGGGCTACACCTTC | TRBD1 | TRBJ1-2 | TRBV19 | .
CASSPGQGPYNEQFF | TGTGCCAGCAGTCCAGGACAGGGGCCATACAATGAGCAGTTCTTC | TRBD1 | TRBJ2-1 | TRBV2 | .
CASSAGTNPLHQPQHF | TGTGCCAGCAGTGCCGGGACTAACCCTTTACATCAGCCCCAGCATTTT | . | TRBJ1-5 | TRBV2 | .
CASSLGRQDTEAFF | TGTGCCAGCAGCTTAGGCCGGCAGGACACTGAAGCTTTCTTT | . | TRBJ1-1 | TRBV7-8 | .
CASSQAGNTPSGYTF | TGCGCCAGCAGCCAAGCAGGGAACACCCCTAGTGGCTACACCTTC | . | TRBJ1-2 | TRBV4-1 | .
CASSTGTGPPQHF | TGTGCCAGCAGTACTGGGACAGGTCCGCCCCAGCATTTT | TRBD1 | TRBJ1-5 | TRBV2 | few
CASSSLAGVPEQFF | TGTGCCAGCAGTTCTCTAGCGGGAGTTCCTGAGCAGTTCTTC | TRBD2 | TRBJ2-1 | TRBV6-5 | .
CASGPPDRGGETQYF | TGTGCTAGTGGTCCTCCCGACAGGGGTGGAGAGACCCAGTACTTC | TRBD1 | TRBJ2-5 | TRBV12-5 | .
CASSPPGQGFYEQYF | TGTGCCAGCTCACCACCGGGTCAGGGCTTCTACGAGCAGTACTTC | . | TRBJ2-7 | TRBV18 | .
CASGTLPAHEQFF | TGTGCCAGCGGGACTCTCCCGGCACATGAGCAGTTCTTC | . | TRBJ2-1 | TRBV27 | .
CASSPEGGKETQYF | TGCGCCAGCAGCCCAGAGGGGGGGAAGGAGACCCAGTACTTC | . | TRBJ2-5 | TRBV5-1 | .
CASSQFSGAPTRNTIYF | TGTGCCAGCAGCCAATTTAGTGGTGCACCGACAAGAAACACCATATATTTT | . | TRBJ1-3 | TRBV16 | few